This T cell receptor beta chain was sequenced in a study of T cell repertoires in cytomegalovirus infection. Study summary: Public TCR beta signatures were indicative of both CMV infection and a matching HLA type.

This clonotype was observed a few times. The antigen is unknown. Study-wide results and caveats: Identification of carriers of CMV plus the relevant HLA was achieved through cumulative public TCR beta family frequency.

After removal of 0 bases from V and 10 bases from J, the junction contained 6 bases not matched to a gene. Per germline, CDR1 SQVTM and CDR2 ANQGSEA. The CDR3 is 13 amino acids. TCRdb processed the reads anew with MiXCR; each CDR3 protein has one entry. Among some 600,000 distinct CDR3 sequences listed, approximately 25% were seen once. The specimen sequenced was CD8+ T cells from PBMCs. The V call is TRBV29-1, the J call TRBJ2-1, with TRBD1 matching over 7 bases. The receptor's source is a human donor in good health (CMV status not recorded). Some clones in this sample may be carry-over from other donors' samples. CDR3 bases: TGCAGCGTTGAAGAACAGGGGCCAGGCGAGCAGTTCTTC. This encodes CSVEEQGPGEQFF.